Sequencing of this TCR beta chain was carried out in a study of shared clonotypes between healthy human individuals. TCRdb keeps only in-frame clones here, not all; method: immunoSEQ multiplex PCR. The sample yields roughly 1,800,000 clones, about 95% seen once. Selected positively for CCR7 and CD45RO-negative, naive CD8 cells excluded terminally differentiated effector memory CD45RA+ cells. Deletions cut 8 bases from V and 5 bases from J, with 15 bases between. CDR1 and CDR2 (germline): MDHEN, SYDVKM. CDR3 length: 13 residues. The rearrangement joins TRBV28 to TRBJ1-2; D unclear. What was sequenced was naive CD8+ T cells sorted from blood. The source of this sequence is a man aged 18-30 years in good health. CDR3 sequence reads: CASQSPSPYGYTF. The CDR3, as DNA: TGTGCCAGCCAATCCCCTTCCCCATATGGCTACACCTTC.